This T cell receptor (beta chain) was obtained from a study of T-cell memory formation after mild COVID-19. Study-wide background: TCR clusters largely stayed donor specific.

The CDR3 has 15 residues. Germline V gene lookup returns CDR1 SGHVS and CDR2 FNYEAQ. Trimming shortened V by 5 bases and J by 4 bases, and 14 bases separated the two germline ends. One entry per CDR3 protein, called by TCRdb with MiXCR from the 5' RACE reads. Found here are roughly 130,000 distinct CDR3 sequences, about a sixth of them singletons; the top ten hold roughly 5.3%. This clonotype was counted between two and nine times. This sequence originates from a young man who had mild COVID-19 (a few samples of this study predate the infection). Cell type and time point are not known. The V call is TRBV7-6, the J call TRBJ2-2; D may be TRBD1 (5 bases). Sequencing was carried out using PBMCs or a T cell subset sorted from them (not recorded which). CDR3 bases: TGTGCCAGCAGCCCTCCCAGGGATTTCACCGGGGAGCTGTTTTTT. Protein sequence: CASSPPRDFTGELFF.